Given below is one T cell receptor (beta chain) in context. What antigen it recognizes has not been identified. There are no base qualities to consult, and no much larger clone falls within one base. The germline V gene supplies CDR1 MNHNS and CDR2 SASEGT. The CDR3, from cysteine to phenylalanine, totals 15 residues. Just the 45-base CDR3 DNA is kept, in frame starting at base 1. Trimming at the junction amounts to 5 bases on V and 1 base on J, and the germline ends lie 15 bases apart. This sample was included in a study of shared clonotypes between healthy human individuals (dated by TCRdb to about 2020). Study-level background: A couple of women and three men aged 18 to 49 years were included in the cohort. Per donor, leukapheresis produced somewhere between about 0.94 and 9.5 billion PBMCs. Different laboratories and diverse techniques were used to prepare libraries and sequence TCR repertoires, to increase sequencing depth and limit assay-specific biases. For each donor, CD4 naive and CD4 memory were each given three plates, CD8 naive was given two plates, and CD8 memory was given one plate. Blood TCR repertoires of roughly five healthy adults were deeply sequenced to estimate repertoire size and the extent of clonotype sharing between individuals. What the research found in general, with its limitations: Sampling was restricted to blood, and TCR repertoires in tissues likely differ from the TCR repertoires found in blood. Rarefaction of sorted-subset datasets indicated incomplete sequencing despite the large sequencing depth. Pairwise subsampling indicated that sequencing depth was expected to affect the degree of clonotype sharing among donors. Compared with non-shared clonotypes, the clonotypes found in all four sorted-subset donors had higher generation probabilities. Because the study included a small number of donors, the genetic and exposure-history diversity represented was limited. Larger estimated clonotype richness was generally found for naive subsets than for memory subsets. Across a handful of donors, around 5% of naive CD4, roughly 3.4% of naive CD8, around 2.5% of memory CD4, and roughly 0.41% of memory CD8 clonotypes were shared.

TCR CDR3 regions were amplified from genomic DNA by multiplex PCR using the deep immunoSEQ assay. Extracted genomic DNA from each cell subset was distributed evenly across all wells of several immunoSEQ 96-well plates, and each plate was treated as a replicate. Each replicate PCR for sorted subsets received around 200 ng genomic DNA, equal to some 32,000 T cell genomes. The purified libraries were quantified using a Qubit 3.0 fluorometer, sized with a Bioanalyzer 2100, and then quantified again using the KAPA Library Quantification kit. Each immunoSEQ 96-well plate was sequenced on its own single-read 150-cycle Illumina NextSeq 550 flow cell. Processing in the source paper ran as follows. Because only junctional sequences without quality scores were contained in the immunoSEQ output, filtering matching that applied to full-length reads could not be performed. To assign V/J genes and CDR3, sequences were annotated against IMGT germline references using PyIR, a Python wrapper for IgBLAST v1.9. Reads were removed for weak V/J assignments (E-value above 1e-6), missing CDR3, stop codons, out-of-frame junctions, or ambiguous translated residues. V3J clonotypes were defined as sequences sharing the same inferred V gene, J gene, and CDR3 amino acid sequence. To compute the percentage overlap between repertoires, the number of shared unique clonotypes was divided by the size of the smaller repertoire. Richness of each repertoire was evaluated using RTK rarefaction, the Chao1 estimator, and Recon v2.1 estimates of unobserved clonotypes. Generation probabilities were computed with OLGA for all TCRbeta clonotypes obtained by the gDNA method from several donors. TCRdb re-hosts the immuneACCESS table, in-frame sequences only. Its copies lack some clones; in the studies checked, an unresolved V gene accounts for under half of them, and the cause for the rest is not known. V and J calls and clone size are those listed in that table; D and trimming were worked out from the DNA. The sample includes roughly 810,000 clones, with around 96% observed a single time. In total, the top ten clones hold 0.2% to 0.25% of the sample.

For the CD8 naive samples, CD45RO-negative cells were positively selected for CCR7, yielding a CD45RA+CCR7+ population from which TemRA cells were excluded. The donors were healthy, HIV-negative adults with no recently reported acute infections or vaccinations. Every donor was a Caucasian adult living in Nashville, Tennessee, USA. After blood collection by leukapheresis, PBMCs were isolated using Ficoll-Histopaque density gradient centrifugation and then cryopreserved in the vapor phase of liquid nitrogen. Analytical flow cytometry was used to check the purity and quantity of every magnetically sorted T cell population. Genomic DNA was isolated from every sorted fraction and measured by UV absorbance on a Nanodrop 2000c.

The sequenced sample was naive CD8+ T cells sorted from blood. Reading the label with the study, this specimen's cell subset or site is: CD45RA+CCR7+. Recombination connected TRBV6-1 to TRBJ2-7; perhaps TRBD2 is the D gene, with 6 bases matching. The sequence derives from a man younger than 40 in good health. The nucleotide sequence reads as follows: TGTGCCAGCAGTCAATCCGGGACTGGATCCTACGAGCAGTACTTC. Its protein is CASSQSGTGSYEQYF.